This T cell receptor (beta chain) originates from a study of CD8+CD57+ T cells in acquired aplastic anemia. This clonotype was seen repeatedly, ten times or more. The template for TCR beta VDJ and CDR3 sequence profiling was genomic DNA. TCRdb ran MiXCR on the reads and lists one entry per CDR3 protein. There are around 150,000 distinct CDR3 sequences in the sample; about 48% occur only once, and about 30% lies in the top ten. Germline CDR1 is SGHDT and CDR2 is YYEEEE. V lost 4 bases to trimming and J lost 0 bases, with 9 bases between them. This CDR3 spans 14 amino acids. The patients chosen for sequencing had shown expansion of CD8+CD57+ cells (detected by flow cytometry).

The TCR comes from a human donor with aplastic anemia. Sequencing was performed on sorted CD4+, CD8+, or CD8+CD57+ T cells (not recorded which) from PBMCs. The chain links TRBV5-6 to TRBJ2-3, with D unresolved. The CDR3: CASSHPSSTDTQYF. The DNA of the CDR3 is TGTGCCAGCAGCCACCCCTCTAGCACAGATACGCAGTATTTT.